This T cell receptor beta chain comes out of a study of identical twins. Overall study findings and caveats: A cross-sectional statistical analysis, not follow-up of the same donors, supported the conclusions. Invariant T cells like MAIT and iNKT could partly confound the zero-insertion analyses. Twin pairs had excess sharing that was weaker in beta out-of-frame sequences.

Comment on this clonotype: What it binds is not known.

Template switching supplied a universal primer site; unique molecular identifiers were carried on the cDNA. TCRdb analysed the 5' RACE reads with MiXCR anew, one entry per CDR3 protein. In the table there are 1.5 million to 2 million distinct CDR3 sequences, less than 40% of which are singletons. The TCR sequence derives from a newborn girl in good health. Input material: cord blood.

DNA for the CDR3: TGTGCCAGCAAATCAGGGAAAGGTCTTAACTACAATGAGCAGTTCTTC. Translating gives CASKSGKGLNYNEQFF. The rearrangement joins TRBV28 to TRBJ2-1, with D possibly TRBD1 on 5 matching bases. V dropped 7 bases and J dropped 3 bases, with 19 bases sitting between them. There are 16 residues in the CDR3. Per germline, CDR1 MDHEN and CDR2 SYDVKM.